What follows is one TCR beta chain and its context. The assay was immunoSEQ multiplex PCR, and TCRdb's table has in-frame clones only and misses some. The repertoire includes around 300,000 clones, around nine tenths of them detected once, and around 5.3% sits in the top ten. This entry is derived from a study of Ad26.COV2.S vaccination and SARS-CoV-2 variants. Treatment: 15 to 20 received Ad26.COV2.S at low or high dose, single or two shots; 5 received placebo; per-sample allocation not given. Sampling happened 63 days after the first vaccine or placebo injection. V lost 1 base and J lost 1, with 10 bases in between. Germline V lookup: CDR1 SGHTA, CDR2 FQGNSA. This CDR3 has 15 residues.

The sequence derives from a person aged 18 to 59 who received the Ad26.COV2.S COVID-19 vaccine or a placebo. The specimen was peripheral blood, collected in a trial of Ad26.COV2.S vaccine versus placebo. The rearrangement links TRBV7-2 to TRBJ2-5, with D uncertain. The CDR3 nucleotides are TGTGCCAGCAGCTTAGAGCCGGCCATCCAAGAGACCCAGTACTTC. Its protein product is CASSLEPAIQETQYF.